This T cell receptor (beta chain) was identified during a study of identical twins. Details on this clonotype: The antigen is undetermined.

All donors were healthy Caucasians. Trimming pared 0 bases from V and 6 bases from J, leaving 9 bases between. CDR3 length: 14 amino acids. The germline gives CDR1 LGHDT, CDR2 YNNKEL (reference sequence). Template switching (which added a universal primer site) was used, and cDNA carried unique molecular identifiers. TCRdb independently ran MiXCR on the 5' RACE reads; one entry per CDR3 protein. The repertoire consists of some 1,600,000 distinct CDR3 sequences, with more than 30% occurring once and the leading ten covering 0.27%. Findings of the study overall: It was out-of-frame TCR alpha sharing in monozygotic twins that models underestimated. Less excess twin sharing appeared in beta out-of-frame sequences.

Sequencing was performed on cord blood. The V call is TRBV3-1, the J call TRBJ2-1; no clear D gene. The sequence was obtained from a newborn girl in good health. CDR3: CASSQDVQRNEQFF. The CDR3 DNA sequence: TGTGCCAGCAGCCAAGACGTGCAGCGCAATGAGCAGTTCTTC.